This TCR beta chain was observed in a study of PD-1 blockade in mismatch repair-deficient tumors. Germline V gene lookup returns CDR1 SGHDN and CDR2 FVKESK. The length of the CDR3 is 16 residues. Trimming shortened V by 1 base and J by 0 bases, and 11 bases separated the two germline ends. The repertoire was sequenced with immunoSEQ multiplex PCR; TCRdb's copy has only in-frame clones and lacks some. This table holds tens of thousands of clones, approximately 80% found once. The TCR sequence derives from an adult with mismatch repair-deficient cancer. The source was peripheral blood, collected 2 weeks after starting pembrolizumab. The V gene is TRBV14, the J gene TRBJ2-3, with D possibly being TRBD2 (6 bases). In DNA, the CDR3 is TGTGCCAGCAGCCAAGGGGACTTCGGTAGCACAGATACGCAGTATTTT. Translating gives CASSQGDFGSTDTQYF.